The T cell receptor (beta chain) under discussion was sequenced for a study of read filtering for tumor transcriptome and immune sequencing. Study background: Among patients, under 20 were male and some 15 female, aged roughly 45 to 80 (mean approximately 60). R-ISS stage counts were 8 or 9 for I, approximately 15 for II, 7 for III. Study-level findings and limits: This fraction held mixed bone marrow immune cells after CD138-negative sorting.

V was trimmed by 3 bases and J by 0 bases, leaving 6 bases between them. The CDR3 totals 13 residues. The germline V gene encodes CDR1 MDHEN and CDR2 SYDVKM. Every patient had bone marrow sampled while the disease was active. At least ten counts were recorded for this clonotype. Its specificity is unknown. The library was built from approximately 400 ng RNA with molecular barcoded adaptors for alpha/delta and beta/gamma chains. TCRdb ran MiXCR on the reads and lists one entry per CDR3 protein. Seen here are about 48,000 distinct CDR3 sequences, approximately 19% observed once, and the top ten hold 15%.

The clonotype comes from a donor over 35 with multiple myeloma. The source material was a population of CD138-negative cells sorted from bone marrow. This chain links TRBV28 with TRBJ2-7; D gene uncertain. In nucleotides, the CDR3 is TGTGCCAGCAGTTTCCCTTTCTCCTACGAGCAGTACTTC. Encoded protein: CASSFPFSYEQYF.